This entry describes one TCR beta chain. As yet, its antigen is unknown. The data are from a study of graft-versus-host responses after intestinal transplantation. At the level of the study: Among the recipients, all got anti-thymocyte globulin induction and then tacrolimus and steroids for approximately 3 years.

The ends were cut back, 4 bases at V and 1 base at J, with 7 bases in the middle. The germline V gene has CDR1 SGHVS and CDR2 FNYEAQ. This CDR3 region has 14 residues. Sequencing used immunoSEQ multiplex PCR; TCRdb keeps in-frame clones, though not all of them. The sample has 20,000 to 30,000 clones, over 75% seen once. Study-level points and caveats: Recipient bone marrow held GvH clones, some seen earlier in ileum or blood.

The material was PBMCs, obtained more than 450 days after intestinal transplant. The origin of this receptor is a human patient who received an intestinal transplant, so some T cells may come from the graft donor. The rearrangement links TRBV7-6 to TRBJ2-2; D unresolved. The CDR3 DNA reads TGTGCCAGCAGCTCTTGGGAGAACACCGGGGAGCTGTTTTTT. Translation: CASSSWENTGELFF.